This TCR beta chain was profiled in a study of T cells in localized non-small cell lung cancer. Of note for this clone: No antigen is known for it.

This CDR3 has 18 residues. The ends lost 0 bases at V and 5 bases at J; junction bases unmatched: 10. Germline V CDR1 and CDR2: SGHRS, YFSETQ. General study findings and limits: It was uninvolved adjacent lung that showed the highest T cell clonality, exceeding tumor. Among blood samples, higher T cell density accompanied longer overall survival. Adjacent lung tissue had a median roughly 55 of the top 100 clones found in the tumor.

Data came from immunoSEQ multiplex PCR; TCRdb stores just in-frame clones and leaves some out. Here the sample spans around 28,000 clones, about 89% being singletons. V is TRBV5-1 and J is TRBJ2-2; 10 bases line up with TRBD2. Sequences were derived from peripheral blood, sampled before any cancer treatment. This receptor was taken from a female donor older than 55 with stage I lung adenocarcinoma. The CDR3 protein is CASSLVGAGGRGTGELFF. The CDR3 bases are TGCGCCAGCAGCTTGGTAGGAGCGGGAGGGCGTGGAACCGGGGAGCTGTTTTTT.